This T cell receptor (beta chain) was observed in a study of cytomegalovirus exposure and HLA in healthy donors. Primers: 60 Vbeta forward and 13 Jbeta reverse. TCRdb's table, derived via immunoSEQ multiplex PCR, lists solely in-frame clones and lacks some. The data show 200,000 or so clones, with 80% to 85% seen just once and approximately 0.71% held by the top ten. The CDR3 is made up of 17 amino acids. Looked up from germline, CDR1 is MNHEY and CDR2 is SMNVEV (reference sequence). The trim removed 7 bases at V and 5 bases at J, leaving 16 bases unmatched. Whole-study findings and limits: Earlier results showed most TCR beta V segments being productive about 90% or about 30% of the time. Overall, approximately 150 TCR beta chains were annotated as cytomegalovirus-associated. Later analysis identified about 18,000 TCR beta sequences associated with HLA alleles, using a false discovery rate threshold of 0.05.

To note about this clone: Antigen unknown.

Material: PBMCs. This chain connects TRBV27 to TRBJ2-1; 8 bases align to TRBD2. The TCR comes from a boy between 2 and 10 years old in good health and CMV-seronegative. The CDR3 DNA reads TGTGCCAGCAACTTATCGGGGGCGGGGGGCACCAACAATGAGCAGTTCTTC. Its translation is CASNLSGAGGTNNEQFF.